The 9 T cell receptor beta chains below come from one sample, sequenced in a study of T cells in Graves' hyperthyroidism and ophthalmopathy. Amplification of TCR beta CDR3 regions used RNA as the template. During a first-round RT-PCR of the TCR CDR3, the HTBI primer set was used. TCRdb re-called the multiplex PCR reads with MiXCR, one entry per CDR3 protein. The sample shows a few hundred thousand distinct CDR3 sequences, 18% of them seen only once. Sample: blood. Source of these receptors: a woman in her 50s with Graves' hyperthyroidism.

This clonotype appeared many times. This chain uses TRBV2 with TRBJ1-1; D remains unclear. The germline V gene has CDR1 SNHLY and CDR2 FYNNEI. The length of the CDR3 is 12 residues. Deletions cut 1 base from V and 2 bases from J, with 2 bases between. The CDR3 reads CASSEGNTEAFF. In DNA form, the CDR3 reads TGTGCCAGCAGTGAAGGAAACACTGAAGCTTTCTTT.

The rearrangement uses TRBV25-1 and TRBJ2-5; D is perhaps TRBD1 or TRBD2 (5 bases each). The germline V gene has CDR1 MGHDK and CDR2 SYGVNS. This CDR3 has 15 amino acids. Trimming pared 1 base from V and 4 bases from J, leaving 13 bases between. This CDR3 is CASSELRGARETQYF. The CDR3 nucleotides read TGTGCCAGCAGTGAATTAAGAGGGGCTAGAGAGACCCAGTACTTC.

This clonotype was detected ten times or more. The chain carries TRBV18 and TRBJ2-3; 10 bases agree with TRBD1. This CDR3 has 17 residues. The germline gives CDR1 KGHSH, CDR2 LQKENI. After removal of 3 bases from V and 3 bases from J, the junction contained 9 bases not matched to a gene. Here the CDR3 reads CASSPGQGVMATDTQYF. The DNA of the CDR3 is TGTGCCAGCTCACCCGGACAGGGGGTCATGGCAACAGATACGCAGTATTTT.

This clonotype was counted at least ten times. V gene TRBV6-5 combines with J gene TRBJ2-1; D is unclear. Per germline, CDR1 MNHEY and CDR2 SVGAGI. Trimming stripped 0 bases from V and 2 bases from J, with 8 bases between. This CDR3 has 15 amino acids. The CDR3 DNA reads as TGTGCCAGCAGTTACTCTGTCACACCCTACAATGAGCAGTTCTTC. Protein product: CASSYSVTPYNEQFF.

The chain joins TRBV12-3 or TRBV12-4 to TRBJ1-4; 9 bases fit TRBD1. V trimming: 3 bases; J trimming: 8 bases; junction bases outside the gene matches: 4. The CDR3 is 14 amino acids. Written as DNA, the CDR3 is TGTGCCAGCAGTTTGGGACAGGGAATCGAAAAACTGTTTTTT. This encodes CASSLGQGIEKLFF.

The chain combines TRBV11-2 with TRBJ1-2; 8 bases map to TRBD1. Trimming took 5 bases from V and 7 from J; bases not matched to a gene: 3. Germline CDR1 SGHAT, CDR2 FQNNGV. CDR3 length equals 12 residues. DNA of the CDR3: TGTGCCAGCAGCAAAACAGGGGGTGGCTACACCTTC. It is translated as CASSKTGGGYTF.

This clonotype was picked up a small number of times. The CDR3 loop reads CASTGTSGGAKGEQFF. The DNA for the CDR3 is TGTGCCAGCACCGGGACCAGCGGGGGGGCGAAAGGGGAGCAGTTCTTC. The V gene is TRBV6-1, the J gene TRBJ2-1; TRBD2 matches at 10 bases. With 7 bases clipped from V and 10 bases from J, the junction kept 16 bases outside the gene matches. The CDR3 spans 16 residues. CDR1 is MNHNS and CDR2 is SASEGT in the germline V gene.

This clonotype was counted many times. The rearrangement links TRBV11-2 to TRBJ2-1, with 12 bases lining up with TRBD1. V lost 3 bases, J lost 9 bases, and 6 bases stayed unmatched. The CDR3 covers 15 residues. CDR1 and CDR2 (germline): SGHAT, FQNNGV. In DNA, the CDR3 is TGTGCCAGCAGCTTCTCCGGGACAGGGGGCAGTGAGCAGTTCTTC. Translating it yields CASSFSGTGGSEQFF.

In its sample, this clonotype was seen a few times. The chain has TRBV5-1 and TRBJ2-1; the match to TRBD1 covers 7 bases. The J segment lost 10 bases and the V segment lost 4 bases, leaving 11 bases of the junction unmatched. The CDR3 is 14 amino acids. Germline V gene lookup returns CDR1 SGHRS and CDR2 YFSETQ. In nucleotides, the CDR3 is TGCGCCAGCAGCCCCTCGACAGGGTCCGGCGAGCAGTTCTTC. The encoded protein is CASSPSTGSGEQFF.